Reported below is one T cell receptor beta chain. Its antigen is unidentified. The sample comes from a study of T cells in Graves' hyperthyroidism and ophthalmopathy. Findings and limits, study-wide: Among thyroid clonotypes expanded above 0.001, most also appeared in blood. Patients with ophthalmopathy were separated from those with stable hyperthyroidism by a 13 V-J model.

Lactation, pregnancy, other autoimmune disease or uncontrolled infection led to exclusion of patients. Looked up from germline, CDR1 is LNHDA and CDR2 is SQIVND (reference sequence). CDR3 length: 14 amino acids. Trimming cost V 3 bases and J 1 base, with 9 bases left between them. Researchers took RNA transcripts and amplified the TCR beta CDR3 regions from them. The study used the HTBI primer set for a first-round RT-PCR of the TCR CDR3. One entry per CDR3 protein, called by TCRdb with MiXCR from the multiplex PCR reads. Of about 350,000 distinct CDR3 sequences in the sample, under 20% were seen once.

V and J are TRBV19 and TRBJ1-1, with D uncertain. The source of this sequence is a woman aged 18-29 years with Graves' hyperthyroidism. Sample: blood. The CDR3 DNA follows: TGTGCCAGTAGTATCCCCGGAAAGAACACTGAAGCTTTCTTT. Translating it yields CASSIPGKNTEAFF.